This TCR beta chain comes out of a study of T cell responses to AZD1222 COVID-19 vaccine. The count of this clone is one. Using immunoSEQ multiplex PCR, the repertoire was profiled, and TCRdb retains in-frame clones only, with some absent. The top ten hold around 1.7% of the sample, which has 200,000 to 250,000 clones, around 94% seen once. This specimen was peripheral blood, taken 28 days after the second dose of the MenACWY control vaccine. This clonotype originated in an adult who received the MenACWY meningococcal vaccine as a control.

CDR3 sequence: CASSATGYEQFF. CDR3 DNA: TGTGCCAGCAGCGCGACAGGGTATGAGCAGTTCTTC. The chain links TRBV9 to TRBJ2-1, with TRBD1 matching 7 bases. The CDR3 consists of 12 residues. CDR1 SGDLS and CDR2 YYNGEE come from the germline V gene. J lost 8 bases, V lost 3 bases, and 2 bases had no gene match.